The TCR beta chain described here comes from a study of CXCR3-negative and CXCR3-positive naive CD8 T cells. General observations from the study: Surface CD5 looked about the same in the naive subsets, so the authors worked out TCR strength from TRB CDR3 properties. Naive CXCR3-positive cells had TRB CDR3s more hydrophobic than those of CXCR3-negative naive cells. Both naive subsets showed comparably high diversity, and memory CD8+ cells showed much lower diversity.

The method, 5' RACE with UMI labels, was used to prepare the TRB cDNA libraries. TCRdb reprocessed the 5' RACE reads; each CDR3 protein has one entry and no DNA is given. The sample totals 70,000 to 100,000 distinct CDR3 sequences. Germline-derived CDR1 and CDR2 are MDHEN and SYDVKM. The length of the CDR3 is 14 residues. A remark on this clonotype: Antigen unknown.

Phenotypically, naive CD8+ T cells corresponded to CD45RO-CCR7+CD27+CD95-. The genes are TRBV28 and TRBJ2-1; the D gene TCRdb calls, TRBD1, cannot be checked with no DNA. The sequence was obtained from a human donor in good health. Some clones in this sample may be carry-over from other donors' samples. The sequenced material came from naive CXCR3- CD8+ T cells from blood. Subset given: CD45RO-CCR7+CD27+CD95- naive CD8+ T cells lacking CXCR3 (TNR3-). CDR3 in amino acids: CASSKPPRYNEQFF.